This record concerns one TCR beta chain sequence. The antigen is not known. 5'RACE template switching produced TCR cDNA carrying a universal primer site and UMIs. TCRdb redid the calling of the 5' RACE reads with MiXCR, one entry per CDR3 protein. This sample yields under 600,000 distinct CDR3 sequences, of which approximately 12% are seen a single time; over 13% belongs to the top ten. The germline CDR1 and CDR2 sequences are SQVTM and ANQGSEA. Trimming removed 7 bases from V and 8 bases from J, with 14 bases in between. This CDR3 region has 11 residues. These data belong to a study of T cells after yellow fever vaccination. Whole-study results and caveats: After the booster, over 95% of CD4 and approximately 87% of CD8 primary-response clones were re-detected. Weaker, the secondary response had a peak occurring faster, on day 5 versus 15. FACS-sorted repertoires might harbor abundant contaminating clonotypes from the bulk population.

Sample: PBMCs, taken on the day of the yellow fever booster vaccination. V and J are TRBV29-1 and TRBJ1-1; unclear D gene. The sequence was obtained from a man aged 25-40 years who received the YFV17D yellow fever vaccine. The DNA for the CDR3 is TGCAGCGGCAGGACGGGAGCGGAAGCTTTCTTT. This translates into CSGRTGAEAFF.